Following are 32 T cell receptor beta chains from one sample sequenced in a study of naive and memory T cell subsets. Both TRBC1 and TRBC2 were covered by a beta constant-region primer of two equimolar oligonucleotides. Each CDR3 protein is one row after TCRdb ran MiXCR on the UMI-ligation and nested PCR reads. The sample records about 85,000 distinct CDR3 sequences, under 15% being singletons. The sequenced material came from central memory CD4+ T cells from blood. The receptors shown here come from a human donor in good health.

The rearrangement links TRBV6-5 to TRBJ1-2, with 9 bases lining up with TRBD1. Germline CDR1 and CDR2: MNHEY and SVGAGI. With V trimmed by 6 bases and J by 7 bases, 15 bases remained unmatched. This CDR3 is built from 16 residues. CDR3: CASSPGMGQGRLGYTF. The DNA of the CDR3 is TGTGCCAGCAGCCCCGGTATGGGACAGGGCCGCCTTGGCTACACCTTC.

V and J are TRBV5-6 and TRBJ1-6; maybe TRBD1 (5 bases). V lost 2 bases to trimming and J lost 6 bases, with 15 bases between them. This CDR3 comprises 16 residues. The V gene's germline CDR1 is SGHDT and CDR2 YYEEEE. The CDR3 sequence is CASSFSSGRRNSPLHF. CDR3 bases: TGTGCCAGCAGCTTTTCGTCAGGGCGGCGTAATTCACCCCTCCACTTT.

This clonotype was found many times. V and J are TRBV11-2 and TRBJ1-4; D remains ambiguous. V was clipped by 5 bases and J by 10 bases, with 8 bases between them. The length of the CDR3 is 11 residues. The germline V gene has CDR1 SGHAT and CDR2 FQNNGV. CDR3 nucleotides: TGTGCCAGCAGCCGACGGGGAAAACTGTTTTTT. This encodes CASSRRGKLFF.

This clonotype was counted at least ten times. The chain recombines TRBV6-1 with TRBJ2-1, with TRBD2 matching 11 bases. V was pared by 5 bases and J by 6 bases, with 6 bases of the junction left unmatched. Germline V CDR1 and CDR2: MNHNS, SASEGT. The CDR3 runs 15 residues. The CDR3 nucleotides read TGTGCCAGCAGTTTAGCGGGAGGGCCGGGCAATGAGCAGTTCTTC. It codes for CASSLAGGPGNEQFF.

This chain joins TRBV7-2 and TRBJ2-1; D call uncertain. From germline, CDR1 is SGHTA and CDR2 FQGNSA. Trimming took 5 bases from V and 5 from J, leaving 13 bases between them. This CDR3 region has 14 residues. CDR3 amino acids: CASSPPALNNEQFF. The CDR3, as DNA: TGTGCCAGCAGCCCACCCGCCCTAAACAATGAGCAGTTCTTC.

V usage is TRBV4-1 and J usage is TRBJ2-3; 7 positions agree with TRBD1. Trimming cost V 1 base and J 0 bases; bases outside gene matches: 10. From germline, CDR1 is MGHRA and CDR2 YSYEKL. The CDR3 spans 18 residues. The CDR3 region has the DNA TGCGCCAGCAGCCAAGGGACAGGTGGTCATGCTAGCACAGATACGCAGTATTTT. Protein: CASSQGTGGHASTDTQYF.

Turning to this clonotype: Possible read error: a much larger clone is one base away. The V and J genes are TRBV20-1 and TRBJ2-1, with D perhaps matching TRBD2 (6 bases). Looked up from germline, CDR1 is DFQATT and CDR2 is SNEGSKA (reference sequence). With 5 bases removed from V and 12 bases from J, the gap between germline ends came to 20 bases. This CDR3 is built from 13 residues. The CDR3 sequence is CSAPEGQGRGQFF. CDR3 DNA: TGCAGTGCTCCGGAGGGCCAGGGCCGTGGGCAGTTCTTC.

This clonotype was seen more than once but under ten times. The rearrangement links TRBV7-2 to TRBJ2-1, with TRBD2 as a possible D gene (5 bases). Germline V gene data show CDR1 as SGHTA and CDR2 as FQGNSA. V lost 5 bases, J lost 7 bases, and 15 bases lay in between. The CDR3 runs to 14 residues. The CDR3 here is CASSTRTAENEQFF. The CDR3 bases are TGTGCCAGCAGCACCCGGACTGCAGAGAATGAGCAGTTCTTC.

The chain is built from TRBV6-2 or TRBV6-3 and TRBJ2-3; D might be TRBD1 (6 bases). V lost 6 bases and J lost 2, with 15 bases in between. This CDR3 region has 15 residues. CDR1 and CDR2 (germline): MNHEY, SVGEGT. The CDR3 is CASSHRDTITDTQYF. The CDR3 bases are TGTGCCAGCAGCCATAGGGACACCATCACAGATACGCAGTATTTT.

J is TRBJ2-7 and V is TRBV3-1, with TRBD2 matching 13 bases. This CDR3 region has 16 residues. J gave up 8 bases and V 5 bases, and 12 bases lay outside the gene matches. Germline CDR1 reads LGHDT; CDR2 reads YNNKEL (reference sequence). For the CDR3, the DNA is TGTGCCAGCAGCATCGGACTAGCGGGAGTAGTTATCAAGCAGTACTTC. Its translation: CASSIGLAGVVIKQYF.

The chain has TRBV7-3 and TRBJ2-2, with unresolved D. Germline V gene lookup returns CDR1 SGHTA and CDR2 FQGTGA. V was shortened by 3 bases and J by 7 bases, with 9 bases between the two germline ends. The CDR3 contains 13 residues. The CDR3 spells CASSFYRYGELFF. For the CDR3, the DNA is TGTGCCAGCAGCTTTTACAGATACGGGGAGCTGTTTTTT.

This chain joins TRBV5-1 and TRBJ2-1; 14 bases agree with TRBD2. With V trimmed by 4 bases and J by 7 bases, 7 bases remained unmatched. The CDR3 runs 16 residues. The germline V gene has CDR1 SGHRS and CDR2 YFSETQ. The CDR3 DNA reads as TGCGCCAGCAGCGGGGGACTAGCGGGAGAAACGAATGAGCAGTTCTTC. This gives the protein CASSGGLAGETNEQFF.

This clonotype turned up a few times. This chain joins TRBV14 and TRBJ2-2; 7 nucleotides agree with TRBD1. This CDR3 is 15 amino acids long. V shed 2 bases, J shed 5 bases, and the junction held 5 bases outside the gene matches. Germline V CDR1 and CDR2: SGHDN, FVKESK. CDR3 coding DNA: TGTGCCAGCAGCCAAATACAGGGGCGGACCGGGGAGCTGTTTTTT. This codes for CASSQIQGRTGELFF.

This chain joins TRBV11-2 and TRBJ2-1; perhaps TRBD1 as D (7 bases). CDR1 SGHAT and CDR2 FQNNGV come from the germline V gene. CDR3 length: 13 amino acids. The ends were cut back, 5 bases at V and 10 bases at J, with 15 bases in the middle. CDR3 sequence reads: CASSIGQEGEQFF. The CDR3 DNA is TGTGCCAGCAGCATCGGACAGGAGGGAGAGCAGTTCTTC. Combining the CDR3 with reference TRBV11-2 and TRBJ2-1 gives the whole variable domain EAGVAQSPRYKIIEKRQSVAFWCNPISGHATLYWYQQILGQGPKLLIQFQNNGVVDDSQLPKDRFSAERLKGVDSTLKIQPAKLEDSAVYLCASSIGQEGEQFFGPGTRLTVL.

The table lists this clonotype with a few counts. This chain connects TRBV20-1 to TRBJ2-3; 12 nucleotides agree with TRBD2. Trimming removed 6 bases from V and 4 bases from J; junction bases left unmatched: 11. The CDR3 spans 16 residues. The V gene's germline CDR1 is DFQATT and CDR2 SNEGSKA (reference sequence). The CDR3 spells CSAETSGSSFADTQYF. For the CDR3, the DNA is TGCAGTGCCGAGACTAGCGGGAGTTCTTTCGCAGATACGCAGTATTTT.

The J gene is TRBJ2-7, the V gene TRBV5-1; D gene unclear. The CDR3 consists of 14 residues. V was shortened by 5 bases and J by 2 bases, with 14 bases between the two germline ends. Germline V CDR1 and CDR2: SGHRS, YFSETQ. CDR3 DNA sequence: TGCGCCAGCAGGATCGCAGCTCCCCCCTACGAGCAGTACTTC. Translation: CASRIAAPPYEQYF.

There are a few counts of this clonotype. The rearrangement joins TRBV5-8 to TRBJ2-7; D ambiguous. This CDR3 is built from 16 residues. V lost 4 bases, J lost 2 bases, and 19 bases lay in between. Germline CDR1 and CDR2: SGHTS and YDEGEE. CDR3 region: CASSVVRRAGAYEQYF. The CDR3 DNA sequence: TGTGCCAGCAGCGTTGTCAGACGGGCTGGAGCCTACGAGCAGTACTTC.

The chain carries TRBV20-1 and TRBJ2-2, with 8 bases identical to TRBD2. The CDR3 has 14 residues. Germline values: CDR1 DFQATT, CDR2 SNEGSKA (reference sequence). V lost 3 bases and J lost 3; bases outside the gene matches: 3. The CDR3 reads CSASGRAYTGELFF. The CDR3 nucleotides are TGCAGTGCTAGCGGGAGGGCCTACACCGGGGAGCTGTTTTTT.

This clonotype has more than one count but fewer than ten. J is TRBJ2-2 and V is TRBV9; TRBD2 matches 9 bases. V lost 2 bases, J lost 7 bases, and 15 bases stayed unmatched. The germline V gene has CDR1 SGDLS and CDR2 YYNGEE. The CDR3 is made up of 18 amino acids. The CDR3 sequence: CASSVDRGGRASNGELFF. Written as DNA, the CDR3 is TGTGCCAGCAGCGTCGACCGGGGCGGGAGGGCTTCTAACGGGGAGCTGTTTTTT. The full variable domain, with the rest looked up from reference TRBV9 and TRBJ2-2, is DSGVTQTPKHLITATGQRVTLRCSPRSGDLSVYWYQQSLDQGLQFLIQYYNGEERAKGNILERFSAQQFPDLHSELNLSSLELGDSALYFCASSVDRGGRASNGELFFGEGSRLTVL.

This clonotype was seen a handful of times. The rearrangement uses TRBV7-2 and TRBJ2-3; TRBD2 is a possible D gene (6 bases). V was clipped by 1 base and J by 0 bases, with 14 bases between them. The V gene's germline CDR1 is SGHTA and CDR2 FQGNSA. The CDR3 loop spans 17 amino acids. The CDR3 protein is CASSLVGSGTSTDTQYF. The CDR3, as DNA: TGTGCCAGCAGCTTAGTGGGTAGCGGAACTAGCACAGATACGCAGTATTTT. Full variable domain (missing parts from reference TRBV7-2 and TRBJ2-3): GAGVSQSPSNKVTEKGKDVELRCDPISGHTALYWYRQSLGQGLEFLIYFQGNSAPDKSGLPSDRFSAERTGGSVSTLTIQRTQQEDSAVYLCASSLVGSGTSTDTQYFGPGTRLTVL.

This clonotype has more than one count but fewer than ten. V and J are TRBV11-2 and TRBJ2-1, with D possibly matching TRBD1 (6 bases). The CDR3 runs 14 residues. V lost 5 bases and J 3 bases, leaving 11 bases between the germline ends. Germline V CDR1 and CDR2: SGHAT, FQNNGV. CDR3 sequence reads: CASSLGQNYNEQFF. The CDR3 bases are TGTGCCAGCAGCCTCGGACAGAACTACAATGAGCAGTTCTTC.

The rearrangement links TRBV20-1 to TRBJ1-1; D is unresolved. This CDR3 has 12 amino acids. Germline values: CDR1 DFQATT, CDR2 SNEGSKA (reference sequence). V was cut by 7 bases and J by 2 bases, with 11 bases left in between. The DNA for the CDR3 is TGCAGTGTTATGGGTCATAACACTGAAGCTTTCTTT. This codes for CSVMGHNTEAFF.

This clonotype was seen more than once but under ten times. The chain joins TRBV18 to TRBJ1-1; D is undetermined. With 2 bases removed from V and 7 bases from J, the gap between germline ends came to 5 bases. This CDR3 region has 11 residues. Germline-derived CDR1 and CDR2 are KGHSH and LQKENI. The CDR3 nucleotides are TGTGCCAGCTCACCATATGTTGAAGCTTTCTTT. Translated, it gives CASSPYVEAFF.

The rearrangement uses TRBV6-6 and TRBJ1-2; the D is unclear. The germline gives CDR1 MNHNY, CDR2 SVGAGI (reference sequence). The CDR3 contains 16 residues. The germline V and J ends were trimmed by 5 bases and 5 bases, with 21 bases remaining between them. The CDR3 DNA reads TGTGCCAGCAGTCAGACCGGGCTCCCGGAAGGATATGGCTACACCTTC. It is translated as CASSQTGLPEGYGYTF.

This chain joins TRBV6-1 and TRBJ2-7; 13 bases agree with TRBD2. CDR1 and CDR2 (germline): MNHNS, SASEGT. The ends lost 2 bases at V and 6 bases at J; junction bases unmatched: 4. CDR3 length: 15 amino acids. As DNA, the CDR3 is TGTGCCAGCAGTGAAAAGACTAGCGGGAGGCGCGAGCAGTACTTC. The encoded protein is CASSEKTSGRREQYF.

The rearrangement joins TRBV7-2 to TRBJ2-7, with TRBD2 matching 13 bases. Per germline, CDR1 SGHTA and CDR2 FQGNSA. V gave up 5 bases and J gave up 6 bases; unmatched junction bases: 7. CDR3 length: 15 amino acids. The CDR3 region is CASSIGLAGASEQYF. The CDR3 DNA is TGTGCCAGCAGCATAGGACTAGCGGGAGCAAGCGAGCAGTACTTC. Full variable domain (outside the CDR3, taken from reference TRBV7-2 and TRBJ2-7): GAGVSQSPSNKVTEKGKDVELRCDPISGHTALYWYRQSLGQGLEFLIYFQGNSAPDKSGLPSDRFSAERTGGSVSTLTIQRTQQEDSAVYLCASSIGLAGASEQYFGPGTRLTVT.

This clonotype has more than one count but fewer than ten. The V gene is TRBV28, the J gene TRBJ2-7; D possibly corresponds to TRBD2 (5 bases). The CDR3 runs 13 residues. Looked up from germline, CDR1 is MDHEN and CDR2 is SYDVKM. Trimming took off 9 bases at V and 2 bases at J, with 14 bases between the two ends. The CDR3: CASKERDAYEQYF. The CDR3 nucleotides read TGTGCCAGTAAGGAACGGGATGCCTACGAGCAGTACTTC.

The rearrangement joins TRBV20-1 to TRBJ1-6, with D possibly TRBD1 on 5 matching bases. Germline V lookup: CDR1 DFQATT, CDR2 SNEGSKA (reference sequence). This CDR3 spans 13 amino acids. The V end was cut by 3 bases, the J end by 8 bases, with 11 bases between. The CDR3 DNA reads as TGCAGTGCTAGCGGGGGTCGGGATTCACCCCTCCACTTT. Amino acids: CSASGGRDSPLHF.

J is TRBJ1-4 and V is TRBV27, with D possibly matching TRBD1 (6 bases). The CDR3 length is 16 residues. Trimming cost V 3 bases and J 3 bases, with 14 bases left between them. Germline CDR1 and CDR2: MNHEY and SMNVEV (reference sequence). CDR3 region: CASSFNGQLANEKLFF. Here the CDR3 DNA reads TGTGCCAGCAGTTTCAATGGACAGTTAGCTAATGAAAAACTGTTTTTT. The full variable domain, its missing parts supplied by reference TRBV27 and TRBJ1-4, is EAQVTQNPRYLITVTGKKLTVTCSQNMNHEYMSWYRQDPGLGLRQIYYSMNVEVTDKGDVPEGYKVSRKEKRNFPLILESPSPNQTSLYFCASSFNGQLANEKLFFGSGTQLSVL.

In this sample, this clonotype turned up many times. The chain carries TRBV7-8 and TRBJ2-3, with D perhaps TRBD1 (5 bases). The V end was cut by 2 bases, the J end by 4 bases, with 16 bases between. Germline CDR1 is SGHVS and CDR2 is FQNEAQ. CDR3 size: 16 residues. The CDR3 region has the DNA TGTGCCAGCAGCTTACCCCAGGGCGGTTGGGCAGATACGCAGTATTTT. Its protein product is CASSLPQGGWADTQYF.

This clonotype was detected many times. The chain uses TRBV20-1 and TRBJ2-7, with a tentative D call TRBD2 (5 bases). Trimming removed 5 bases from V and 6 bases from J, with 14 bases in between. The CDR3 spans 12 residues. Germline CDR1 reads DFQATT; CDR2 reads SNEGSKA (reference sequence). CDR3 loop: CSAGWTQSEQYF. The DNA for the CDR3 is TGCAGTGCTGGGTGGACTCAATCCGAGCAGTACTTC.

The chain combines TRBV6-5 with TRBJ2-1; 13 bases are shared with TRBD2. Germline loops: CDR1 MNHEY, CDR2 SVGAGI. V lost 5 bases, J lost 8 bases, and 6 bases stayed unmatched. This CDR3 region has 15 residues. The CDR3 region is CASSPGLAGVYEQFF. CDR3 coding DNA: TGTGCCAGCAGTCCCGGACTAGCGGGAGTGTATGAGCAGTTCTTC.